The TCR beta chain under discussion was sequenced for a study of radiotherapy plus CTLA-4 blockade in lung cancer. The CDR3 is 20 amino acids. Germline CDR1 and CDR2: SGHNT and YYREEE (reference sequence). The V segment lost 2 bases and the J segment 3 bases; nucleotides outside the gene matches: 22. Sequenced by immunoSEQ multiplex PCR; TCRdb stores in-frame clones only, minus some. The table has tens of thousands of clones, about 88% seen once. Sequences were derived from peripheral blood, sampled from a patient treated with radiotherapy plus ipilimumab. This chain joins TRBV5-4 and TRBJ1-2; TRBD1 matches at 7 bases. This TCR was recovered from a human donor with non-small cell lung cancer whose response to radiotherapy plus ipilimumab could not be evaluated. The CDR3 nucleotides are TGTGCCAGCAGCTTTAGAAATAGGGGGCCACTCCCGGCCCACCACTATGGCTACACCTTC. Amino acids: CASSFRNRGPLPAHHYGYTF.